The rows below give T cell receptor beta chains drawn from one sample of a study of T cell repertoires in cytomegalovirus infection. TCRdb fed the reads into MiXCR, producing one record per CDR3 protein. This sample has about 130,000 distinct CDR3 sequences, with about 31% found just once. Their recognized antigens are unknown. The sequencing used CD8+ T cells from cultured PBMCs, collected from culture after CMV antigen stimulation. The source of these receptors is a human donor in good health (CMV status not recorded). Some clones in this sample may be carry-over from other donors' samples. Each CDR3 is given with its conserved first and last residue.

J gene | V gene | CDR3 length | CDR3 protein
TRBJ2-3 | TRBV4-1 | 16 | CASSQEPGRGADTQYF
TRBJ1-3 | TRBV5-1 | 18 | CASSLDPRGTSSGNTIYF
TRBJ1-5 | TRBV6-1 | 14 | CATREGYSNQPQHF
TRBJ2-1 | TRBV7-6 | 15 | CASSSTGQGINEQFF
TRBJ1-5 | TRBV27 | 15 | CDSSHEDTHNQPQHF
TRBJ1-5 | TRBV6-6 | 17 | CASSYSPATYSNQPQHF
TRBJ1-1 | TRBV4-1 | 15 | CASSQMGARSTEAFF
TRBJ2-1 | TRBV20-1 | 14 | CSARAGATNNEQFF
TRBJ1-5 | TRBV7-8 | 15 | CASSSIAYPNQPQHF
TRBJ2-2 | TRBV29-1 | 14 | CSVKRGGYTGELFF
TRBJ2-5 | TRBV7-6 | 17 | CASSEGLAGEIQETQYF
TRBJ1-1 | TRBV7-8 | 18 | CASSLGQGLVGMNTEAFF
TRBJ2-3 | TRBV6-4 | 14 | CASSPGQNSDTQYF
TRBJ2-3 | TRBV12-3/TRBV12-4 | 17 | CASSPTLGTASTDTQYF
TRBJ1-1 | TRBV7-2 | 16 | CASSLDPGHLNTEAFF
TRBJ2-1 | TRBV5-6 | 14 | CASRAGTSSDEQFF
TRBJ2-1 | TRBV6-6 | 14 | CASSEWAKYNEQFF
TRBJ1-3 | TRBV9 | 14 | CASSDRSQTNTIYF
TRBJ2-5 | TRBV7-6 | 13 | CASSFGGQETQYF
TRBJ1-1 | TRBV19 | 14 | CASSLGGRITEAFF
TRBJ1-2 | TRBV29-1 | 12 | CSARQGNYGYTF
TRBJ2-5 | TRBV7-2 | 12 | CASSPQLETQYF
TRBJ2-7 | TRBV7-2 | 15 | CASSRIQGARREQYF
TRBJ2-7 | TRBV7-4 | 14 | CASSAWDRVYEQYF
TRBJ2-5 | TRBV7-6 | 17 | CASSLRLGVTSGVDRWF
TRBJ1-3 | TRBV13 | 16 | CASSPGAHLERNTIYF